The TCR beta chain under discussion was sequenced for a study of cytomegalovirus exposure and HLA in healthy donors. The germline CDR1 and CDR2 sequences are MNHNS and SASEGT. The CDR3 runs to 15 residues. Trimming stripped 5 bases from V and 0 bases from J, with 10 bases between. 60 Vbeta and 13 Jbeta primers were used in PCR. Method: immunoSEQ multiplex PCR; TCRdb's copy keeps in-frame clones and lacks some. The data contain around 180,000 clones, roughly 80% of them singletons. Healthy bone marrow donors made up the cohort. Concerning this clone itself: Its antigen is unknown.

Regarding the study as a whole: A likely sequencing artifact accounted for one observed cluster of highly shared sequence variants. In a later analysis, specific HLA alleles were associated with about 18,000 TCR beta sequences at a 0.05 false discovery rate.

The TCR originated in a woman between 45 and 60 years old in good health and CMV-seropositive. The J gene is TRBJ2-2, the V gene TRBV6-1; no firm D call. The material sequenced was PBMCs. The CDR3 DNA reads as TGTGCCAGCAGTCCTCGGTCTCCGAACACCGGGGAGCTGTTTTTT. This codes for CASSPRSPNTGELFF.